The next 17 T cell receptor beta chains were all read from a single sample in a study of T cells in Graves' hyperthyroidism and ophthalmopathy. Authors of the study amplified TCR beta CDR3 regions from RNA transcripts. In the first-round RT-PCR of the TCR CDR3, the HTBI primer set was used. A single record per CDR3 protein comes from TCRdb applying MiXCR to the multiplex PCR reads. The table records more than 100,000 distinct CDR3 sequences, approximately 48% of them present only once. The sequencing sample was made of blood. The source of these receptors is a man between 35 and 55 years old with Graves' hyperthyroidism.

The chain combines TRBV11-1 with TRBJ2-5, with D possibly being TRBD1 (5 bases). This CDR3 has 14 residues. CDR1 is SGHAT, CDR2 FQDESV, per germline (reference sequence). V was clipped by 2 bases and J by 4 bases, with 11 bases between them. The CDR3 sequence is CASSLWGRAETQYF. In DNA form, the CDR3 reads TGTGCCAGCAGCTTATGGGGCAGGGCAGAGACCCAGTACTTC.

A word on this clonotype: This is likely a read error, given that the CDR3 carries no conserved phenylalanine or tryptophan at its end. The DNA is left out, because the CDR3 cannot be placed on it with certainty; the CDR3 is given as TCRdb lists it. The chain is built from TRBV29-1 and TRBJ1-1; the tabulated D call, TRBD1, remains unverified against the DNA. The CDR3 is 8 amino acids in total, end residues counted. Germline V gives CDR1 SQVTM, CDR2 ANQGSEA. CDR3 in amino acids: CSVGWTVS.

Regarding this clonotype: Given a much more abundant clone one base away, this may be a read error. The chain links TRBV6-5 to TRBJ2-7; 7 bases align to TRBD2. This CDR3 contains 16 residues. Germline assignment: CDR1 MNHEY and CDR2 SVGAGI. The V and J ends lost 6 bases and 2 bases, in that order; junction bases with no gene match: 13. The CDR3 loop is CASSSYGSGDTYEQYF. The CDR3 bases are TGTGCCAGCAGCTCATACGGGAGCGGGGATACCTACGAGCAGTACTTC.

The chain carries TRBV15 and TRBJ1-5, with a weak D call TRBD1 (5 bases). This CDR3 spans 14 amino acids. CDR1 LNHNV and CDR2 YYDKDF come from the germline V gene (reference sequence). V was clipped by 3 bases and J by 6 bases, with 12 bases between them. Here the CDR3 reads CATSSEGESQPQHF. The CDR3 DNA is TGTGCCACCAGCAGTGAAGGGGAGAGTCAGCCCCAGCATTTT. The full variable domain, in which reference TRBV15 and TRBJ1-5 provide the parts outside the CDR3, is DAMVIQNPRYQVTQFGKPVTLSCSQTLNHNVMYWYQQKSSQAPKLLFHYYDKDFNNEADTPDNFQSRRPNTSFCFLDIRSPGLGDTAMYLCATSSEGESQPQHFGDGTRLSIL.

Notes on this clonotype: A clone one base away is much larger, so this may be a read error. The CDR3 end shows no conserved phenylalanine or tryptophan, and so a read error is likely. The chain uses TRBV4-1 and TRBJ1-1; TRBD1 matches at 8 bases. The CDR3 covers 13 residues. CDR1 and CDR2 (germline): MGHRA, YSYEKL. After removal of 0 bases from V and 10 bases from J, the junction contained 4 bases not matched to a gene. The CDR3 is CASSQERTGRAFI. The CDR3 bases are TGCGCCAGCAGCCAAGAAAGGACAGGGAGAGCTTTCATT.

The rearrangement links TRBV11-3 to TRBJ2-7, with TRBD2 identical over 8 bases. CDR1 is SGHNT, CDR2 YENEEA, per germline. J lost 0 bases, V lost 2 bases, and 3 bases had no gene match. This CDR3 has 15 amino acids. CDR3 residues: CASSLRAGGSYEQYF. In DNA form, the CDR3 reads TGTGCCAGCAGCTTAAGGGCGGGGGGCTCCTACGAGCAGTACTTC.

This clonotype was recorded at least ten times. The genes are TRBV5-4 and TRBJ2-1; TRBD2 is a possible D gene (6 bases). CDR3 size: 13 residues. The germline V gene has CDR1 SGHNT and CDR2 YYREEE (reference sequence). Trimming took 4 bases from V and 8 from J, leaving 13 bases between them. DNA for the CDR3: TGTGCCAGCAGCGTGGACTACCGGGATGAGCAGTTCTTC. Protein: CASSVDYRDEQFF.

The rearrangement joins TRBV10-3 to TRBJ2-7; D is perhaps TRBD2 (6 bases). The CDR3 is 18 residues long. V was clipped by 0 bases and J by 4 bases, with 22 bases between them. From germline, CDR1 is ENHRY and CDR2 SYGVKD. CDR3 amino acids: CAISESKFPRRDRYEQYF. In DNA form, the CDR3 reads TGTGCCATCAGTGAGTCGAAATTTCCGAGGCGGGACCGGTACGAGCAGTACTTC.

This clonotype was counted at least ten times. The rearrangement links TRBV10-1 to TRBJ2-6, with TRBD1 matching 9 bases. The CDR3 is made up of 15 amino acids. Germline CDR1 WNHNN, CDR2 SYGVQD (reference sequence). The V segment lost 11 bases and the J segment 2 bases; nucleotides outside the gene matches: 7. CDR3 in amino acids: CAGTGNGTGANVLTF. The CDR3 coding sequence is TGCGCCGGGACAGGGAACGGTACTGGGGCCAACGTCCTGACTTTC.

The chain has TRBV10-3 and TRBJ2-3; 7 bases line up with TRBD1. CDR1 is ENHRY, CDR2 SYGVKD, per germline. This CDR3 spans 11 amino acids. The junction had 3 bases not matched to a gene; V was cut back by 11 bases and J by 4 bases. CDR3: CAGTGADTQYF. The CDR3 DNA follows: TGTGCCGGAACAGGGGCAGATACGCAGTATTTT.

This clonotype has ten or more counts. CDR3 DNA sequence: TGTGCCATAACCCCAGGGGGCCGTAACACCATATATTTT. It codes for CAITPGGRNTIYF. This chain uses TRBV6-1 with TRBJ1-3, with 8 nucleotides matching TRBD1. Germline V gene lookup returns CDR1 MNHNS and CDR2 SASEGT. The V and J ends lost 10 bases and 7 bases, in that order; junction bases with no gene match: 9. The length of the CDR3 is 13 residues.

The sample holds many counts of this clonotype. This chain joins TRBV19 and TRBJ2-3; perhaps D is TRBD1 or TRBD2 (5 bases each). V lost 4 bases to trimming and J lost 4 bases, with 18 bases between them. Germline lookup yields CDR1 LNHDA and CDR2 SQIVND (reference sequence). The CDR3 extends over 16 amino acids. The CDR3 region is CASSRLGPVTPDTQYF. In DNA, the CDR3 is TGTGCCAGTAGTAGACTGGGACCAGTGACCCCAGATACGCAGTATTTT.

Comments on this clonotype: A much larger clone lies one base from this, so it may be a read error. V gene TRBV6-1 combines with J gene TRBJ1-4; D call uncertain. The germline V gene encodes CDR1 MNHNS and CDR2 SASEGT. This CDR3 has 14 amino acids. CDR3 amino acids: CANSELTTNEKLFF. The CDR3 nucleotides read TGTGCCAACAGTGAATTGACAACTAATGAAAAACTGTTTTTT.

In its sample, this clonotype was seen many times. The chain is built from TRBV11-2 and TRBJ1-4; D ambiguous. Trimming pared 1 base from V and 4 bases from J, leaving 7 bases between. The CDR3 contains 14 residues. Germline V lookup: CDR1 SGHAT, CDR2 FQNNGV. The DNA of the CDR3 is TGTGCCAGCAGCTTAGGACCCTATAATGAAAAACTGTTTTTT. It codes for CASSLGPYNEKLFF.

As for this clonotype: It is unclear where the CDR3 begins or ends on the DNA, so no DNA is shown, and the CDR3 is as TCRdb lists it. This chain uses TRBV7-2 with TRBJ1-6; TRBD1 is the table's D call, not checked against the DNA. Germline values: CDR1 SGHTA, CDR2 FQGNSA. A total of 22 residues make up the CDR3, ends included. The CDR3 reads CASSNRYEQYFGPVGGNSPLHF.

This clonotype has at least ten counts. This chain links TRBV6-6 with TRBJ1-4; 7 bases are a match to TRBD1. The germline V gene encodes CDR1 MNHNY and CDR2 SVGAGI (reference sequence). The CDR3 runs 15 residues. J gave up 0 bases and V 6 bases, and 4 bases lay outside the gene matches. In nucleotides, the CDR3 is TGTGCCAGCAGACTTGACAGGGCAACTAATGAAAAACTGTTTTTT. Translation: CASRLDRATNEKLFF.

The chain recombines TRBV2 with TRBJ1-3; perhaps TRBD1 as D (5 bases). Between the trimmed V and J ends, which lost 8 bases and 7 bases, there was a span of 15 bases. This CDR3 is built from 13 residues. Germline loops: CDR1 SNHLY, CDR2 FYNNEI. The CDR3 sequence: CASGPTVMNTIYF. The CDR3 DNA reads TGTGCCAGCGGACCGACAGTGATGAACACCATATATTTT.